Following are 26 T cell receptor beta chains from one sample sequenced in a study of TIL therapy for anti-PD-1-resistant metastatic lung cancer (dated by TCRdb to the early 2020s). Explained via the paper, the time point label denotes: pre-treatment sample, taken before nivolumab and TIL therapy. TCR beta CDR3 regions were amplified from genomic DNA by bias-controlled multiplex PCR with the immunoSEQ v3 hsTCRB kit. Held by TCRdb, this immuneACCESS table contains in-frame sequences only and omits some clones. Under half of the omission traces to an unresolved V gene where checked; the cause of the rest is unknown. Within this sample are around 20,000 clones, with roughly 79% of them counted one time only. The leading ten clones occupy 7% to 9% of the sample. The sample was blood, taken at baseline. The receptors here all came from a person aged 25-79 years with non-small cell lung cancer.

This clone has just a few counts. The gene calls are TRBV14 and TRBJ1-5; D uncertain. Trimming cost V 0 bases and J 5 bases, with 5 bases left between them. CDR3 length equals 13 residues. Germline CDR1 SGHDN, CDR2 FVKESK. CDR3 sequence reads: CASSQERDQPQHF. CDR3 coding DNA: TGTGCCAGCAGCCAAGAAAGGGATCAGCCCCAGCATTTT.

The chain is built from TRBV23-1 and TRBJ2-7, with D tentatively TRBD1 (5 bases). TRBV23-1 is an ORF for which the function is uncertain. V shed 9 bases and J shed 5 bases, with 5 bases lying between them. This CDR3 has 9 residues. CDR3 sequence: CARGHEQYF. The CDR3 region has the DNA TGCGCCAGGGGGCACGAGCAGTACTTC.

The sample holds one count of this clone. The chain couples TRBV3-1 (or the pseudogene TRBV3-2) to TRBJ2-1; 10 bases line up with TRBD2. CDR3 length: 11 amino acids. Looked up from germline, CDR1 is LGHDT and CDR2 is YNNKEL (reference sequence). Trimming cost V 6 bases and J 12 bases; bases outside gene matches: 2. The CDR3 DNA reads TGTGCCAGCAGTTTAGCGGGAGGGCAGTTCTTC. Translated: CASSLAGGQFF.

The chain joins TRBV10-3 to TRBJ2-1, with a tentative D call TRBD2 (6 bases). V lost 6 bases and J 10 bases, leaving 16 bases between the germline ends. Germline CDR1 reads ENHRY; CDR2 reads SYGVKD. The CDR3 is made up of 13 amino acids. CDR3 coding DNA: TGTGCCATCAGCATCAAAGCGGGTACAGAGCAGTTCTTC. It is translated as CAISIKAGTEQFF.

The rearrangement joins TRBV5-1 to TRBJ1-1; the match to TRBD1 covers 9 bases. CDR1 and CDR2 (germline): SGHRS, YFSETQ. The J segment lost 7 bases and the V segment lost 4 bases, leaving 5 bases of the junction unmatched. The CDR3 totals 13 residues. The CDR3 loop is CASSQGQGGEAFF. CDR3 bases: TGCGCCAGCAGCCAGGGACAGGGTGGTGAAGCTTTCTTT.

This chain connects TRBV10-2 to TRBJ2-2, with D unresolved. Trimming pared 0 bases from V and 1 base from J, leaving 9 bases between. This CDR3 has 16 residues. CDR1 WSHSY and CDR2 SAAADI come from the germline V gene. The CDR3 spells CASSESHSLNTGELFF. The CDR3 DNA follows: TGCGCCAGCAGTGAGTCTCACAGCCTGAACACCGGGGAGCTGTTTTTT.

The V and J genes are TRBV3-1 (or the pseudogene TRBV3-2) and TRBJ2-1; the match to TRBD2 covers 7 bases. This CDR3 is 16 amino acids long. V dropped 0 bases and J dropped 6; count of bases not matched to a gene: 8. Germline CDR1 reads LGHDT; CDR2 reads YNNKEL (reference sequence). CDR3 sequence: CASSQDRGSRSNEQFF. CDR3 coding DNA: TGTGCCAGCAGCCAAGATCGCGGGAGTAGATCCAATGAGCAGTTCTTC.

The chain is built from TRBV24-1 and TRBJ1-6, with TRBD1 matching over 7 bases. The V segment lost 4 bases and the J segment 9 bases; nucleotides outside the gene matches: 5. Per the germline V gene, CDR1 is KGHDR and CDR2 is SFDVKD. The CDR3 has 14 residues. CDR3 DNA sequence: TGTGCCACCAGTGACGACAGGGTCTTTTCACCCCTCCACTTT. Protein: CATSDDRVFSPLHF.

J is TRBJ1-3 and V is TRBV6-9; the D gene is possibly TRBD1 (6 bases). The CDR3 spans 15 residues. V was pared by 4 bases and J by 0 bases, with 10 bases between. Germline-derived CDR1 and CDR2 are MNHGY and SVAAGI. The CDR3 nucleotides read TGTGCCAGCAGTTTGACAGGCAGCTCTGGAAACACCATATATTTT. This translates into CASSLTGSSGNTIYF.

The sample holds one count of this clone. CDR3 sequence reads: CASSFGETQYF. As DNA, the CDR3 is TGTGCCAGCAGCTTCGGGGAGACCCAGTACTTC. This chain joins TRBV7-2 and TRBJ2-5; D unclear. The CDR3 has 11 amino acids. V was shortened by 3 bases and J by 5 bases, with 4 bases between the two germline ends. Germline V gene lookup returns CDR1 SGHTA and CDR2 FQGNSA.

This clone has only a few counts. The V call is TRBV3-1 (or the pseudogene TRBV3-2), the J call TRBJ1-3; possible D gene TRBD1, 5 bases. Trimming took off 4 bases at V and 4 bases at J, with 14 bases between the two ends. The CDR3 extends over 15 amino acids. From germline, CDR1 is LGHDT and CDR2 YNNKEL (reference sequence). CDR3 region: CASSLRQGLGNTIYF. The CDR3, as DNA: TGTGCCAGCAGCCTGCGGCAGGGTTTAGGAAACACCATATATTTT.

This chain joins TRBV7-9 and TRBJ1-3; no definite D call. The CDR3 consists of 13 residues. In germline, CDR1 is SEHNR, CDR2 FQNEAQ (reference sequence). V dropped 5 bases and J dropped 4 bases, with 9 bases sitting between them. CDR3 nucleotide sequence: TGTGCCAGCAGCCCGGGAGCGGGAAACACCATATATTTT. Its protein product is CASSPGAGNTIYF.

The chain uses TRBV9 and TRBJ1-2; no clear D gene. The CDR3 is 15 residues long. CDR1 is SGDLS and CDR2 is YYNGEE in the germline V gene. V gave up 4 bases and J gave up 4 bases, with 17 bases separating them. CDR3 nucleotide sequence: TGTGCCAGCAGCACCACCCTCCGCCCCACCTATGGCTACACCTTC. This codes for CASSTTLRPTYGYTF.

J is TRBJ1-2 and V is TRBV29-1; 8 bases agree with TRBD1. Germline V gene sequence: CDR1 SQVTM, CDR2 ANQGSEA. The CDR3 length is 13 residues. V lost 7 bases, J lost 2 bases, and 6 bases stayed unmatched. CDR3 loop: CSAEDRGNYGYTF. CDR3 DNA sequence: TGCAGCGCCGAAGACAGGGGAAACTATGGCTACACCTTC.

This sequence joins TRBV7-3 and TRBJ2-2; D may be TRBD1 (5 bases). The CDR3 extends over 15 amino acids. V lost 2 bases to trimming and J lost 5 bases, with 12 bases between them. Germline-derived CDR1 and CDR2 are SGHTA and FQGTGA. CDR3 amino acids: CASSLVGQRTGELFF. In nucleotides, the CDR3 is TGTGCCAGCAGCTTAGTGGGGCAGAGGACCGGGGAGCTGTTTTTT.

The chain recombines TRBV6-1 with TRBJ2-5; weak D call: TRBD1 (5 bases). The CDR3 sequence is 13 residues long. The germline gives CDR1 MNHNS, CDR2 SASEGT. Trimming removed 3 bases from V and 8 bases from J, with 13 bases in between. The CDR3 DNA is TGTGCCAGCAGTGACCAAGACTGGGGCACCCAGTACTTC. It yields the protein CASSDQDWGTQYF.

This clone has a handful of counts. The DNA for the CDR3 is TGTGCCAGCAGCCAAGGGTTGGAGGGGATGAACTCACCCCTCCACTTT. Translating it yields CASSQGLEGMNSPLHF. The J gene is TRBJ1-6, the V gene TRBV3-1 (or the pseudogene TRBV3-2); possible D gene TRBD1, 5 bases. Looked up from germline, CDR1 is LGHDT and CDR2 is YNNKEL (reference sequence). Trimming shortened V by 1 base and J by 10 bases, and 17 bases separated the two germline ends. The CDR3 runs 16 residues.

In the case of this clone: Sequence at one end of the junction differs from germline and may be a read error. The chain uses TRBV11-3 and TRBJ1-2; 8 bases align to TRBD1. Germline CDR1 SGHNT, CDR2 YENEEA. The CDR3 contains 13 residues. The CDR3 sequence is CASSFGPSGGLNF. The CDR3, as DNA: TGTGCCAGCAGCTTTGGGCCCTCAGGGGGCCTAAACTTC.

J is TRBJ2-5 and V is TRBV9, with D perhaps matching TRBD1 or TRBD2 (6 bases each). There are 17 residues in the CDR3. V lost 0 bases and J lost 2, with 17 bases in between. CDR1 is SGDLS and CDR2 is YYNGEE in the germline V gene. This CDR3 is CASSVAGAFFLQETQYF. DNA of the CDR3: TGTGCCAGCAGCGTAGCGGGGGCCTTCTTTCTGCAAGAGACCCAGTACTTC.

This clone has only one observation. CDR3 DNA sequence: TGTGCCAGCAGCTTAGCACAGGTAGTCAATGAGCAGTTCTTC. Translation: CASSLAQVVNEQFF. The chain is built from TRBV5-4 and TRBJ2-1; D may be TRBD1 (5 bases). There are 14 residues in the CDR3. Per the germline V gene, CDR1 is SGHNT and CDR2 is YYREEE (reference sequence). Trimming took off 2 bases at V and 6 bases at J, with 12 bases between the two ends.

The rearrangement joins TRBV7-9 to TRBJ2-5; D assignment may be TRBD1 or TRBD2 (5 bases each). The germline CDR1 and CDR2 sequences are SEHNR and FQNEAQ (reference sequence). Trimming removed 3 bases at V and 4 bases at J, with 12 bases between. The CDR3 runs 14 residues. The CDR3: CASSFLAGRETQYF. CDR3 in DNA: TGTGCCAGCAGCTTTCTGGCAGGGAGAGAGACCCAGTACTTC.

V and J are TRBV7-9 and TRBJ2-2; a weak D match, TRBD2 (5 bases). Germline CDR1 and CDR2: SEHNR and FQNEAQ (reference sequence). The CDR3 extends over 16 amino acids. V was cut by 1 base and J by 4 bases, with 13 bases left in between. CDR3 in DNA: TGTGCCAGCAGCTTAGGGGAGCGGAGTAGCACCGGGGAGCTGTTTTTT. Amino acids: CASSLGERSSTGELFF.

This chain joins TRBV4-1 and TRBJ2-1; perhaps TRBD2 as D (6 bases). In germline, CDR1 is MGHRA, CDR2 YSYEKL. The CDR3 is made up of 16 amino acids. Deletions cut 2 bases from V and 0 bases from J, with 11 bases between. Written as DNA, the CDR3 is TGCGCCAGCAGCCAACCGTTGCGGGGCTCCTACAATGAGCAGTTCTTC. It specifies CASSQPLRGSYNEQFF.

The table lists this clone with a count of one. The V gene is TRBV6-2 or TRBV6-3, the J gene TRBJ1-5; a weak D match, TRBD1 (6 bases). Germline CDR1 is MNHEY and CDR2 is SVGEGT. This CDR3 contains 15 residues. With 4 bases removed from V and 1 base from J, the gap between germline ends came to 11 bases. CDR3 bases: TGTGCCAGCAGTTTTACAGGGAGAAGCAATCAGCCCCAGCATTTT. Translating gives CASSFTGRSNQPQHF.

The J gene is TRBJ2-7, the V gene TRBV2, with D uncertain. The germline V gene encodes CDR1 SNHLY and CDR2 FYNNEI. V was pared by 8 bases and J by 0 bases, with 11 bases between. The CDR3 covers 13 residues. CDR3 in amino acids: CASVGFPSYEQYF. The CDR3 DNA is TGTGCCAGCGTAGGGTTTCCCTCCTACGAGCAGTACTTC.

This sequence joins TRBV7-2 and TRBJ1-1, with TRBD1 matching over 7 bases. This CDR3 has 13 residues. The ends lost 6 bases at V and 4 bases at J; junction bases unmatched: 5. Germline V CDR1 and CDR2: SGHTA, FQGNSA. CDR3 nucleotides: TGTGCCAGCAGGCCCGACAGGGTCACTGAAGCTTTCTTT. Protein sequence: CASRPDRVTEAFF.